These T cell receptor beta chains were read from a single sample in a study of T cells expressing NK-cell markers. TCRdb re-analyzed the 5' RACE reads; it lists each CDR3 protein once, without DNA. Recorded here are about 260,000 distinct CDR3 sequences; the top ten clones represent about 4%. The sample taken for sequencing was blood T cells: a sorted CD56 or NKG2C T cell subset, CD4+ or CD8+ T cells, or bulk PBMC T cells (not recorded which). The receptor source for this set is a woman between 18 and 70 years old in good health. Each CDR3 is given with its conserved first and last residue. The order of the fields is J gene, V gene, CDR3 protein.

j_gene: TRBJ2-1; v_gene: TRBV21-1; CDR3aa: CASSKAGVQQLAGEDNEQFF
j_gene: TRBJ2-1; v_gene: TRBV7-2; CDR3aa: CASRRTRGGEQFF
j_gene: TRBJ2-3; v_gene: TRBV18; CDR3aa: CASSPPTSGRTQYF
j_gene: TRBJ1-2; v_gene: TRBV6-1; CDR3aa: CASAVSVGRYGYTF
j_gene: TRBJ2-3; v_gene: TRBV5-6; CDR3aa: CASTPLSITDTQYF
j_gene: TRBJ2-3; v_gene: TRBV2; CDR3aa: CASSPGLGRSDTQYF
j_gene: TRBJ2-1; v_gene: TRBV29-1; CDR3aa: CSAQRVGKGFDEQFF
j_gene: TRBJ2-2; v_gene: TRBV20-1; CDR3aa: CSARRGLRAGELFF
j_gene: TRBJ1-6; v_gene: TRBV7-9; CDR3aa: CASSRGGDSPLHF
j_gene: TRBJ1-5; v_gene: TRBV20-1; CDR3aa: CSARVRGGGNQPQHF
j_gene: TRBJ2-7; v_gene: TRBV20-1; CDR3aa: CSLPRPGLAYEQYF
j_gene: TRBJ2-3; v_gene: TRBV12-3/TRBV12-4; CDR3aa: CASRLGTGTDTQYF
j_gene: TRBJ2-4; v_gene: TRBV7-2; CDR3aa: CASSSQGLAKNIQYF
j_gene: TRBJ2-5; v_gene: TRBV6-2/TRBV6-3; CDR3aa: CASSYGQKETQYF
j_gene: TRBJ2-1; v_gene: TRBV11-1; CDR3aa: CASSPGLENGNEQFF
j_gene: TRBJ1-2; v_gene: TRBV29-1; CDR3aa: CSIDRGSNYGYTF
j_gene: TRBJ2-7; v_gene: TRBV10-3; CDR3aa: CAISDEGSSYEQYF
j_gene: TRBJ1-4; v_gene: TRBV7-2; CDR3aa: CASSPRPGTVDEKLFF
j_gene: TRBJ2-3; v_gene: TRBV24-1; CDR3aa: CATSDSGLAGRTDTQYF
j_gene: TRBJ2-5; v_gene: TRBV5-1; CDR3aa: CASHPGGRGQETQYF
j_gene: TRBJ2-1; v_gene: TRBV11-1; CDR3aa: CASSFPPLTGGVALGEQFF
j_gene: TRBJ2-5; v_gene: TRBV18; CDR3aa: CASSPGTDRETQYF
j_gene: TRBJ1-4; v_gene: TRBV10-3; CDR3aa: CAIVPGQAPGTNEKLFF
j_gene: TRBJ1-1; v_gene: TRBV5-5; CDR3aa: CASTAGTGYTEAFF
j_gene: TRBJ2-3; v_gene: TRBV12-3/TRBV12-4; CDR3aa: CASSRTSGTSTDTQYF